This TCR beta chain derives from a study of blood T cells in healthy people across ages. Study-level findings and limits: Older age went with lower TCR beta diversity per million T cells, in a roughly linear way. In long-lived donors, naive CD4+ cell counts and diversity exceeded those of aged donors.

To note about this clonotype: Its matching antigen is unknown.

Through a sample-barcoded 5' primer and a J-beta primer mix, a second PCR was run for roughly 7 to 11 cycles. Unique molecular identifiers of 12 random nucleotides labeled each cDNA. TCRdb called the 5' RACE reads again in MiXCR, with one record for every CDR3 protein. This table holds about 680,000 distinct CDR3 sequences, 45% to 50% found once. Germline values: CDR1 SGHTA, CDR2 FQGTGA. The CDR3 totals 14 residues. V lost 2 bases, J lost 10 bases, and 17 bases lay in between. Sequencing was done on a sample of blood. The source is a woman aged 55-70 years in good health. This chain uses TRBV7-3 with TRBJ1-1; D may be TRBD1 (5 bases). The CDR3 DNA reads TGTGCCAGCAGCTTATCGGGGGGAATCGGTGGAGCTTTCTTT. This encodes CASSLSGGIGGAFF.